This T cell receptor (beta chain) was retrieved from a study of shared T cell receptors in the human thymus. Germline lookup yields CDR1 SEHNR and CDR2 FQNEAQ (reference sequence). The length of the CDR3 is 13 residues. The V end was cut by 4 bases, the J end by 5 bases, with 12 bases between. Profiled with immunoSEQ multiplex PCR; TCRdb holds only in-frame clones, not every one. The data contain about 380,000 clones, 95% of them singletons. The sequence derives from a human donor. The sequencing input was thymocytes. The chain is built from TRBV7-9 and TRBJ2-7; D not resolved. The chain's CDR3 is CASSSNQVNEQYF. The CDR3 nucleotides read TGTGCCAGCAGCTCCAACCAGGTGAACGAGCAGTACTTC.